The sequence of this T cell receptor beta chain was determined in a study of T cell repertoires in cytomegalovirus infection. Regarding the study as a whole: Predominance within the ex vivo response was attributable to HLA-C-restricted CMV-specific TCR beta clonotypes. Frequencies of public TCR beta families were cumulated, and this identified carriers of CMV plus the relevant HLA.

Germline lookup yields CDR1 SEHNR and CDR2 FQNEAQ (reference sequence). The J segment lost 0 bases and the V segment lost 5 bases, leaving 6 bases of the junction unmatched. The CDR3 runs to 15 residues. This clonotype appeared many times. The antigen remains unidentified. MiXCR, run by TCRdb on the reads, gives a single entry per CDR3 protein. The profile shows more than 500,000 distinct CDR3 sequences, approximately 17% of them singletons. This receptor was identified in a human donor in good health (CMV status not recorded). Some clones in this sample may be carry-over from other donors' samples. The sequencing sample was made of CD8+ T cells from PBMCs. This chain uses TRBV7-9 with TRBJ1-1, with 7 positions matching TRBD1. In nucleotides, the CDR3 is TGTGCCAGCAGCGCTATACAGGGGTTGAACACTGAAGCTTTCTTT. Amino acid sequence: CASSAIQGLNTEAFF.